These 10 T cell receptor beta chains were all obtained from the same sample, sequenced in a study of T cells after yellow fever vaccination. Each CDR3 protein is one row after TCRdb ran MiXCR on the 5' RACE reads. The sample includes about 47,000 distinct CDR3 sequences, approximately 7% seen only once; the top ten take more than 25%. The sample in question was CD8+ T cells sorted from PBMCs, obtained around 15 days after the first yellow fever vaccination. The receptors shown here come from a man younger than 30 who received the YFV17D yellow fever vaccine.

The sample holds many counts of this clonotype. The chain employs TRBV5-1 and TRBJ2-3; D might be TRBD1 (6 bases). This CDR3 contains 18 residues. Germline V gene data show CDR1 as SGHRS and CDR2 as YFSETQ. Trimming left V 2 bases short and J 2 bases short, with 21 bases between. The CDR3 DNA is TGCGCCAGCAGCTTTTCAACCCGGGACATAACTTTCACAGATACGCAGTATTTT. It translates to CASSFSTRDITFTDTQYF. Full variable domain (remainder filled in from reference TRBV5-1 and TRBJ2-3): KAGVTQTPRYLIKTRGQQVTLSCSPISGHRSVSWYQQTPGQGLQFLFEYFSETQRNKGNFPGRFSGRQFSNSRSEMNVSTLELGDSALYLCASSFSTRDITFTDTQYFGPGTRLTVL.

Relative to its sample, this clonotype is medium-sized. The chain links TRBV6-2 or TRBV6-3 to TRBJ2-5; D gene unclear. The CDR3 is 15 residues long. Trimming stripped 5 bases from V and 2 bases from J, with 15 bases between. CDR1 is MNHEY, CDR2 SVGEGT, per germline. DNA for the CDR3: TGTGCCAGCAGTGCCGGCACCAGTGATCAAGAGACCCAGTACTTC. Amino acid sequence: CASSAGTSDQETQYF.

This clonotype was counted only a few times. The chain couples TRBV4-3 to TRBJ2-7; possibly TRBD2 for D (7 bases). This CDR3 has 16 amino acids. Germline CDR1 reads LGHNA; CDR2 reads YSLEER. Trimming took off 4 bases at V and 0 bases at J, with 16 bases between the two ends. This CDR3 reads CASSPSRGASSYEQYF. The CDR3 DNA reads as TGCGCCAGCAGCCCTAGTCGGGGGGCCAGCTCCTACGAGCAGTACTTC.

This clonotype was detected many times. The chain combines TRBV7-6 with TRBJ1-1, with D uncertain. The V and J ends lost 1 base and 1 base respectively, with 4 bases between them. Germline CDR1 reads SGHVS; CDR2 reads FNYEAQ. This CDR3 comprises 13 residues. The CDR3 nucleotides are TGTGCCAGCAGCTTAGGCGAGAACACTGAAGCTTTCTTT. It translates to CASSLGENTEAFF.

In its sample, this clonotype was seen many times. The rearrangement links TRBV7-9 to TRBJ1-1, with a weak D call TRBD1 (5 bases). CDR1 is SEHNR, CDR2 FQNEAQ, per germline (reference sequence). The V end lost 1 base, the J end lost 0 bases, and 9 bases lay between the germline ends. The CDR3 sequence is 15 residues long. CDR3 amino acids: CASSLVGGLNTEAFF. The CDR3 DNA is TGTGCCAGCAGCTTAGTGGGGGGACTGAACACTGAAGCTTTCTTT.

This clonotype was seen ten or more times. V usage is TRBV6-5 and J usage is TRBJ2-1, with unresolved D. The CDR3 is 18 amino acids. Looked up from germline, CDR1 is MNHEY and CDR2 is SVGAGI. V lost 2 bases, J lost 4 bases, and 21 bases lay in between. The CDR3 DNA reads TGTGCCAGCAGTTACGCACCCCTCGATCGCCCCCCTTACAATGAGCAGTTCTTC. Translating it yields CASSYAPLDRPPYNEQFF.

This clonotype was recorded at least ten times. The CDR3 here is CASSSPGQTYEQYV. The CDR3 DNA reads as TGTGCCAGCAGCTCTCCGGGACAGACTTACGAGCAGTACGTC. V usage is TRBV7-2 and J usage is TRBJ2-7, with 7 nucleotides matching TRBD1. This CDR3 is 14 amino acids long. Losses at the gene ends were 4 bases for V and 4 bases for J; bases not matched to a gene: 7. CDR1 and CDR2 (germline): SGHTA, FQGNSA.

This clonotype was seen many times. The chain combines TRBV4-3 with TRBJ1-2; tentative D call: TRBD1 (6 bases). The CDR3 spans 15 residues. V was trimmed by 3 bases and J by 0 bases, leaving 11 bases between them. In germline, CDR1 is LGHNA, CDR2 YSLEER. This CDR3 is CASSQLGQANYGYTF. The CDR3, as DNA: TGCGCCAGCAGCCAGTTGGGACAAGCTAACTATGGCTACACCTTC.

This clonotype was found a few times. The chain is built from TRBV18 and TRBJ2-6, with TRBD1 matching 10 bases. With V trimmed by 6 bases and J by 4 bases, 9 bases remained unmatched. Germline CDR1 reads KGHSH; CDR2 reads LQKENI. This CDR3 spans 17 amino acids. The CDR3 nucleotides are TGTGCCAGCTCCCAAAGACAGGGGGCGCGAGGGGCCAACGTCCTGACTTTC. Translated: CASSQRQGARGANVLTF. Full variable domain (missing parts from reference TRBV18 and TRBJ2-6): NAGVMQNPRHLVRRRGQEARLRCSPMKGHSHVYWYRQLPEEGLKFMVYLQKENIIDESGMPKERFSAEFPKEGPSILRIQQVVRGDSAAYFCASSQRQGARGANVLTFGAGSRLTVL.

The chain employs TRBV20-1 and TRBJ2-5, with TRBD2 matching 9 bases. CDR1 and CDR2 from the germline V gene are DFQATT and SNEGSKA (reference sequence). This CDR3 is built from 17 residues. Trimming at V came to 2 bases and at J to 1 base, leaving 11 bases not matched to a gene. CDR3 amino acids: CSARPVGSGGTQETQYF. The CDR3 coding sequence is TGCAGTGCTAGACCCGTGGGGAGCGGGGGGACCCAAGAGACCCAGTACTTC.